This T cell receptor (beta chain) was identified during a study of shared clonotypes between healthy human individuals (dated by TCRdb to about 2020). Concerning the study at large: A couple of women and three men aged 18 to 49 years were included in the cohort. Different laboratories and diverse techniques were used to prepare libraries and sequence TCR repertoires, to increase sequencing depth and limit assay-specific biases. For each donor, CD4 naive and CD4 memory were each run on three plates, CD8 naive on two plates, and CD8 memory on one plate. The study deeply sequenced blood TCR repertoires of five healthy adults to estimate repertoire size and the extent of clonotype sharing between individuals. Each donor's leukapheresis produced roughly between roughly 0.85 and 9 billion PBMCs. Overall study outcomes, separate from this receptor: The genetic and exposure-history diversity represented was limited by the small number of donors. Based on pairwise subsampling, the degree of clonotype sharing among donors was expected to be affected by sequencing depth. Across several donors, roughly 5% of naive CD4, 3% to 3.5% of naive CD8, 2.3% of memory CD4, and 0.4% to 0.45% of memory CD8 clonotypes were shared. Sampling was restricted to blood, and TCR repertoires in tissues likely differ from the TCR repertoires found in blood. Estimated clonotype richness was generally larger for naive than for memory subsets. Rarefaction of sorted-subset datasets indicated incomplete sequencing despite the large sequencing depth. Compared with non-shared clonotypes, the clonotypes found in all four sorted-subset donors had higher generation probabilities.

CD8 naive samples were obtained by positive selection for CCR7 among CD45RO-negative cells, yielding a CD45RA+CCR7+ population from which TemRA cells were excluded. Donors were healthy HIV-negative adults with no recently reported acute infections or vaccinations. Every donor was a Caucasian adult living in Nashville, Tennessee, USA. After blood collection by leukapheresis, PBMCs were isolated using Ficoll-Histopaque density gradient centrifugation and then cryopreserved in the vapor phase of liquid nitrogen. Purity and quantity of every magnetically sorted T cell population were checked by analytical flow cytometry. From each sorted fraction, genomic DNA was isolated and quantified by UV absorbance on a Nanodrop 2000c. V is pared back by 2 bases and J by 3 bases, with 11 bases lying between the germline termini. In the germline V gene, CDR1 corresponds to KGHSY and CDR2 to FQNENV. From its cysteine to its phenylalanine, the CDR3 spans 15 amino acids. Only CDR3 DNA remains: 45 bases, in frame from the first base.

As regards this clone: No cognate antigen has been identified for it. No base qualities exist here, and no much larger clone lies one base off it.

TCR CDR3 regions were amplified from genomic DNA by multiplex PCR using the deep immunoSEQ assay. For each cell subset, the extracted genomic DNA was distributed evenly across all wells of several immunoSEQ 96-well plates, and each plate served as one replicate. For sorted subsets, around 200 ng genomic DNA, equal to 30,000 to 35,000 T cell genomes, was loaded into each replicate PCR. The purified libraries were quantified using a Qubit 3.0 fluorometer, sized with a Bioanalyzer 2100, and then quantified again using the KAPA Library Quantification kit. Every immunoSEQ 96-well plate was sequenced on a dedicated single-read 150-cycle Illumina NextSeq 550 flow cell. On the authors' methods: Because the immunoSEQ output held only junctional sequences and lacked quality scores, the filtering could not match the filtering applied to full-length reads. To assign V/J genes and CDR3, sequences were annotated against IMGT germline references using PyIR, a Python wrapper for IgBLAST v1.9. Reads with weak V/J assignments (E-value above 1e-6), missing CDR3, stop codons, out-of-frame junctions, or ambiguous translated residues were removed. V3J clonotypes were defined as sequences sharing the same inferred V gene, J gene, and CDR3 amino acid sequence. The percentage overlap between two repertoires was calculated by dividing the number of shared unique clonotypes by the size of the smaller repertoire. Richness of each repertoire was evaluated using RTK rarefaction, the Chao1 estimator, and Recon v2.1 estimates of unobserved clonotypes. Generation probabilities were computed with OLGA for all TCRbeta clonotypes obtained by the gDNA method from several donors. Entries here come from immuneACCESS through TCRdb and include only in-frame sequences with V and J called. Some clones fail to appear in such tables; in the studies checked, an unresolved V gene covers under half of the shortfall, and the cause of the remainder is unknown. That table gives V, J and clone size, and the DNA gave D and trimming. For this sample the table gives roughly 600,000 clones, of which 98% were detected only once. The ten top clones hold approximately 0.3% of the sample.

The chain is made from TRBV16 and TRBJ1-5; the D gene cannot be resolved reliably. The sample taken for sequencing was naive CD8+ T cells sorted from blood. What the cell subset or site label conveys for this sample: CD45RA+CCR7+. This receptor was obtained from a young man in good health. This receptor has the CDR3 CASSQTAGFNQPQHF. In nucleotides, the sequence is TGTGCCAGCAGCCAAACCGCGGGTTTCAATCAGCCCCAGCATTTT.